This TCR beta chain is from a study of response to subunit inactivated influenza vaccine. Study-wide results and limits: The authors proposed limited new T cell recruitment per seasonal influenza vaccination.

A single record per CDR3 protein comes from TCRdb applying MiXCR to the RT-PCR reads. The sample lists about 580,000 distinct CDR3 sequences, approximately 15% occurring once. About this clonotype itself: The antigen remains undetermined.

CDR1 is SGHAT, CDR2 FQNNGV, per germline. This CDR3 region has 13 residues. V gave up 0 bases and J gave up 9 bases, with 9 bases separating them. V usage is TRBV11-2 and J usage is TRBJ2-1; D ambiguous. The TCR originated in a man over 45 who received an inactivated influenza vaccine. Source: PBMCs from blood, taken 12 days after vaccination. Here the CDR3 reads CASSLDLGSEQFF. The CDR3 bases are TGTGCCAGCAGCTTAGATCTCGGCAGTGAGCAGTTCTTC. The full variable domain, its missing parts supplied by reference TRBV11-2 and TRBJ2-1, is EAGVAQSPRYKIIEKRQSVAFWCNPISGHATLYWYQQILGQGPKLLIQFQNNGVVDDSQLPKDRFSAERLKGVDSTLKIQPAKLEDSAVYLCASSLDLGSEQFFGPGTRLTVL.